Shown below are 21 T cell receptor beta chains from a single sample sequenced in a study of T cells expressing NK-cell markers. Each CDR3 protein gets one entry in TCRdb, which reprocessed the 5' RACE reads and gives no DNA. Here the sample table reports 200,000 to 300,000 distinct CDR3 sequences. The specimen sequenced was blood T cells: a sorted CD56 or NKG2C T cell subset, CD4+ or CD8+ T cells, or bulk PBMC T cells (not recorded which). The origin of the receptors is a man aged 18 to 29 in good health.

The J gene is TRBJ2-1, the V gene TRBV6-1; TCRdb returns TRBD1, unconfirmable since there is no DNA. Germline values: CDR1 MNHNS, CDR2 SASEGT. The CDR3 sequence is 14 residues long. This chain's CDR3 is CASSEAGPRDEQFF.

The V gene is TRBV4-3, the J gene TRBJ2-2; the TCRdb D gene call, TRBD1, has no DNA to confirm it. From germline, CDR1 is LGHNA and CDR2 YSLEER. The CDR3 spans 15 residues. CDR3 residues: CASSQDWGVPGELFF.

The rearrangement joins TRBV11-2 to TRBJ1-2; the TCRdb D gene call, TRBD1, has no DNA to confirm it. Per germline, CDR1 SGHAT and CDR2 FQNNGV. CDR3 length: 16 residues. CDR3 region: CASSLVSLDQGRGYTF.

The rearrangement links TRBV6-5 to TRBJ2-1; TCRdb calls TRBD2, which cannot be checked without DNA. The germline V gene encodes CDR1 MNHEY and CDR2 SVGAGI. This CDR3 spans 16 amino acids. CDR3 in amino acids: CASSYSSGLAGNEQFF.

The CDR3 reads CSARVAGEEWEQFF. The chain combines TRBV20-1 with TRBJ2-1; TCRdb's D gene call, TRBD2, goes unchecked for lack of DNA. Looked up from germline, CDR1 is DFQATT and CDR2 is SNEGSKA (reference sequence). The CDR3 loop spans 14 amino acids.

This sequence joins TRBV13 and TRBJ2-1; TCRdb reports TRBD2, a call that lacks DNA to check it against. The CDR3 is made up of 16 amino acids. Germline lookup yields CDR1 PRHDT and CDR2 FYEKMQ (reference sequence). The CDR3 reads CASSPPGLADYNEQFF.

The gene calls are TRBV29-1 and TRBJ2-3; the TCRdb call, TRBD2, lacks DNA for checking. CDR3 length: 13 amino acids. The V gene's germline CDR1 is SQVTM and CDR2 ANQGSEA. The CDR3 reads CSGREGRADTQYF.

The chain joins TRBV5-1 to TRBJ2-3; TCRdb outputs TRBD2, but without DNA this stays unchecked. The CDR3 is 14 amino acids. Looked up from germline, CDR1 is SGHRS and CDR2 is YFSETQ. The CDR3 spells CASSPALREDTQYF. The whole variable domain, filled in from reference TRBV5-1 and TRBJ2-3, reads KAGVTQTPRYLIKTRGQQVTLSCSPISGHRSVSWYQQTPGQGLQFLFEYFSETQRNKGNFPGRFSGRQFSNSRSEMNVSTLELGDSALYLCASSPALREDTQYFGPGTRLTVL.

This chain links TRBV18 with TRBJ2-5; TCRdb returns TRBD1, unconfirmable since there is no DNA. Looked up from germline, CDR1 is KGHSH and CDR2 is LQKENI. The CDR3 totals 15 residues. The CDR3 spells CASSPRTGPSETQYF.

The rearrangement uses TRBV29-1 and TRBJ2-1; absent DNA, TCRdb's TRBD1 call cannot be checked. Germline V gene data show CDR1 as SQVTM and CDR2 as ANQGSEA. The CDR3 runs 13 residues. The CDR3 protein is CSVGTQVYNEQFF.

J is TRBJ2-1 and V is TRBV7-8; the D call from TCRdb, TRBD2, cannot be confirmed without DNA. The CDR3 runs to 17 residues. The germline CDR1 and CDR2 sequences are SGHVS and FQNEAQ. CDR3 in amino acids: CASSSSLAGGDYNEQFF.

The CDR3 sequence: CASRHSGSVHGYTF. The chain has TRBV12-3 or TRBV12-4 and TRBJ1-2; TCRdb's D call of TRBD1 is untestable without DNA. The CDR3 consists of 14 residues.

The chain recombines TRBV5-5 with TRBJ1-2. There are 14 residues in the CDR3. CDR1 is SGHKS and CDR2 is YYEKEE in the germline V gene (reference sequence). CDR3 region: CASSLEAVLYGYTF. Together with reference TRBV5-5 and TRBJ1-2, the CDR3 gives the full variable domain: DAGVTQSPTHLIKTRGQQVTLRCSPISGHKSVSWYQQVLGQGPQFIFQYYEKEERGRGNFPDRFSARQFPNYSSELNVNALLLGDSALYLCASSLEAVLYGYTFGSGTRLTVV.

The chain carries TRBV5-6 and TRBJ2-1; TCRdb reports TRBD2, a call that lacks DNA to check it against. This CDR3 has 19 residues. Germline V CDR1 and CDR2: SGHDT, YYEEEE. CDR3 residues: CASSWNSGRAGRSYNEQFF. The full variable domain, its missing parts supplied by reference TRBV5-6 and TRBJ2-1, is DAGVTQSPTHLIKTRGQQVTLRCSPKSGHDTVSWYQQALGQGPQFIFQYYEEEERQRGNFPDRFSGHQFPNYSSELNVNALLLGDSALYLCASSWNSGRAGRSYNEQFFGPGTRLTVL.

The chain is built from TRBV12-3 or TRBV12-4 and TRBJ2-3; TCRdb returns TRBD2, unconfirmable since there is no DNA. This CDR3 spans 15 amino acids. CDR3 region: CASSLGLTSTDTQYF.

The chain uses TRBV15 and TRBJ1-6. The germline gives CDR1 LNHNV, CDR2 YYDKDF (reference sequence). The CDR3 spans 13 residues. This CDR3 reads CATSRVAEGLLHF.

The CDR3 is CASSPDSYSNEKLFF. This chain joins TRBV5-1 and TRBJ1-4. The CDR3 is 15 residues long. Germline assignment: CDR1 SGHRS and CDR2 YFSETQ.

The chain employs TRBV10-3 and TRBJ2-1; the D call of TRBD2 rests on TCRdb alone, since no DNA is present to check it. CDR1 and CDR2 from the germline V gene are ENHRY and SYGVKD. This CDR3 spans 13 amino acids. Here the CDR3 reads CAIRAGGVNEQFF.

This rearrangement joins TRBV27 to TRBJ2-1. CDR3 length: 19 amino acids. The germline V gene has CDR1 MNHEY and CDR2 SMNVEV (reference sequence). CDR3 region: CASSLSGQRFKSSYNEQFF.

The CDR3: CASSPRGYVSGSSTDTQYF. This chain joins TRBV11-2 and TRBJ2-3; the D call of TRBD1 rests on TCRdb alone, since no DNA is present to check it. Germline V gives CDR1 SGHAT, CDR2 FQNNGV. CDR3 length: 19 amino acids.

The chain employs TRBV12-3 or TRBV12-4 and TRBJ2-3; with no DNA, the TCRdb D assignment of TRBD1 cannot be verified. The CDR3 consists of 11 residues. The CDR3 loop reads CATRISDTQYF.